Below are 31 T cell receptor beta chains sequenced from a single sample in a study of blood T cell repertoires in COVID-19. Libraries were prepared by immunoSEQ multiplex PCR; TCRdb keeps only in-frame clonotypes and omits some of them. The sample consists of about 76,000 clones, approximately 78% of them appearing once. Sample: peripheral blood. The origin of the receptors is a woman aged 55 to 70 with acute or convalescent COVID-19.

CDR3 sequence (DNA): TGTGCCAGCTCAAAGGACGGGGGGGAGCAGTACTTC. Protein: CASSKDGGEQYF. This sequence joins TRBV18 and TRBJ2-7; 7 bases agree with TRBD2. The ends lost 5 bases at V and 7 bases at J; junction bases unmatched: 5. Germline CDR1 and CDR2: KGHSH and LQKENI. The CDR3 runs 12 residues.

The rearrangement uses TRBV30 and TRBJ1-5; 9 nucleotides agree with TRBD1. The ends lost 2 bases at V and 6 bases at J; junction bases unmatched: 8. Germline V gene sequence: CDR1 GTSNPN, CDR2 SVGIG (reference sequence). The CDR3 totals 15 residues. For the CDR3, the DNA is TGTGCCTGGAGTCCCGGGACAGGGAGGAGTCAGCCCCAGCATTTT. Its protein product is CAWSPGTGRSQPQHF.

CDR3 in DNA: TGTGCCAGCAGCGTAGCTTCAGGGACTAATGAAAAACTGTTTTTT. This codes for CASSVASGTNEKLFF. J is TRBJ1-4 and V is TRBV9; D might be TRBD1 (5 bases). Germline V gene data show CDR1 as SGDLS and CDR2 as YYNGEE. The CDR3 sequence is 15 residues long. V dropped 0 bases and J dropped 2 bases, with 8 bases sitting between them.

This chain joins TRBV5-4 and TRBJ2-5; 10 positions agree with TRBD2. Unmatched junction bases numbered 11, after V lost 4 bases and J lost 5 bases. The CDR3 covers 16 residues. CDR1 is SGHNT and CDR2 is YYREEE in the germline V gene (reference sequence). The CDR3 bases are TGTGCCAGCAGCCTAGAAAAGCGGGGGGGCCGCGAGACCCAGTACTTC. Its translation is CASSLEKRGGRETQYF.

The chain joins TRBV30 to TRBJ2-3; 9 bases map to TRBD2. Germline CDR1 reads GTSNPN; CDR2 reads SVGIG (reference sequence). This CDR3 region has 16 residues. Trimming cost V 8 bases and J 0 bases; bases outside gene matches: 12. The CDR3 region is CAHLQRGAPSTDTQYF. CDR3 in DNA: TGTGCCCACCTCCAGCGGGGGGCCCCTAGCACAGATACGCAGTATTTT.

The chain joins TRBV10-3 to TRBJ2-7; 9 positions match TRBD1. Germline CDR1 ENHRY, CDR2 SYGVKD. This CDR3 is 15 amino acids long. V was pared by 10 bases and J by 0 bases, with 10 bases of the junction left unmatched. CDR3 DNA: TGTGCCACAACACAGGGACAGGGATTCTCCTACGAGCAGTACGTC. This encodes CATTQGQGFSYEQYV.

In this sample, this clone turned up once. V gene TRBV4-1 combines with J gene TRBJ2-2, with D maybe TRBD2 (5 bases). The CDR3 has 12 amino acids. Germline V lookup: CDR1 MGHRA, CDR2 YSYEKL. V was cut by 5 bases and J by 6 bases, with 7 bases left in between. Here the CDR3 DNA reads TGCGCCAGCAGCAGCGGTTCCGGGGAGCTGTTTTTT. Translated: CASSSGSGELFF.

V usage is TRBV24-1 and J usage is TRBJ2-1; 13 positions agree with TRBD2. The germline CDR1 and CDR2 sequences are KGHDR and SFDVKD. J gave up 8 bases and V 5 bases, and 17 bases lay outside the gene matches. CDR3 size: 19 residues. This chain's CDR3 is CATSALKRTSGGQLDEQFF. For the CDR3, the DNA is TGTGCCACCAGTGCCCTAAAGAGGACTAGCGGGGGCCAATTGGATGAGCAGTTCTTC.

The chain links TRBV30 to TRBJ1-5; 7 bases agree with TRBD1. The CDR3 has 17 amino acids. Trimming at V came to 3 bases and at J to 1 base, leaving 12 bases not matched to a gene. CDR1 is GTSNPN and CDR2 is SVGIG in the germline V gene (reference sequence). For the CDR3, the DNA is TGTGCCTGGAGCGGACAGGCTAAACGAATAAGCAATCAGCCCCAGCATTTT. It encodes CAWSGQAKRISNQPQHF.

The V gene is TRBV11-2, the J gene TRBJ2-5; D call uncertain. Trimming stripped 7 bases from V and 1 base from J, with 10 bases between. The germline CDR1 and CDR2 sequences are SGHAT and FQNNGV. CDR3 length: 13 residues. DNA of the CDR3: TGTGCCAGCACCTTGGAGTTCCAAGAGACCCAGTACTTC. Translation gives CASTLEFQETQYF.

The gene calls are TRBV28 and TRBJ1-2, with a possible D match to TRBD1 (6 bases). Germline V CDR1 and CDR2: MDHEN, SYDVKM. Trimming stripped 9 bases from V and 2 bases from J, with 13 bases between. The CDR3 totals 13 residues. Written as DNA, the CDR3 is TGTGCCAGTAGACAGGAATCAAACTATGGCTACACCTTC. Translated, it gives CASRQESNYGYTF.

The chain carries TRBV6-5 and TRBJ2-3, with a possible D match to TRBD1 (5 bases). The CDR3 spans 14 residues. The germline CDR1 and CDR2 sequences are MNHEY and SVGAGI. V shed 0 bases and J shed 4 bases, with 8 bases lying between them. CDR3 region: CASSYSGPSDTQYF. The CDR3 DNA reads TGTGCCAGCAGTTACTCGGGGCCCTCAGATACGCAGTATTTT.

This chain connects TRBV6-6 to TRBJ1-4; D gene uncertain. The CDR3 is 15 amino acids. Germline values: CDR1 MNHNY, CDR2 SVGAGI (reference sequence). The ends were cut back, 5 bases at V and 0 bases at J, with 10 bases in the middle. The CDR3 here is CASSLPPATNEKLFF. The CDR3 bases are TGTGCCAGCAGTCTCCCCCCGGCAACTAATGAAAAACTGTTTTTT.

This clone was recorded once. J is TRBJ2-5 and V is TRBV3-1 (or the pseudogene TRBV3-2); a weak D match, TRBD2 (7 bases). Germline CDR1 reads LGHDT; CDR2 reads YNNKEL (reference sequence). With 0 bases removed from V and 5 bases from J, the gap between germline ends came to 16 bases. There are 16 residues in the CDR3. The CDR3: CASSQDMAGAEETQYF. CDR3 sequence (DNA): TGTGCCAGCAGCCAAGATATGGCGGGGGCGGAGGAGACCCAGTACTTC.

CDR3 in DNA: TGTGCCATCAGTAGCGGGACTAGCACAGATACGCAGTATTTT. Its protein product is CAISSGTSTDTQYF. V usage is TRBV10-3 and J usage is TRBJ2-3; TRBD2 matches 7 bases. The V and J ends lost 5 bases and 0 bases, in that order; junction bases with no gene match: 2. Per the germline V gene, CDR1 is ENHRY and CDR2 is SYGVKD. The CDR3 is 14 residues long.

This clone was observed a single time. V and J are TRBV10-2 and TRBJ2-4; D is possibly TRBD1 (6 bases). V dropped 4 bases and J dropped 8 bases, with 12 bases sitting between them. The germline gives CDR1 WSHSY, CDR2 SAAADI. The CDR3 is 13 amino acids. CDR3 amino acids: CASSGQEKYIQYF. The CDR3 nucleotides read TGCGCCAGCAGTGGACAGGAGAAATACATTCAGTACTTC.

The J gene is TRBJ2-3, the V gene TRBV3-1 (or the pseudogene TRBV3-2); TRBD2 matches 7 bases. Germline-derived CDR1 and CDR2 are LGHDT and YNNKEL (reference sequence). This CDR3 has 15 amino acids. V shed 6 bases, J shed 2 bases, and the junction held 8 bases outside the gene matches. The CDR3 sequence: CASSRSGLYTDTQYF. As DNA, the CDR3 is TGTGCCAGCAGTCGTAGCGGGTTATACACAGATACGCAGTATTTT.

The chain has TRBV4-3 and TRBJ1-2; 9 bases match TRBD1. The ends lost 4 bases at V and 0 bases at J; junction bases unmatched: 3. CDR1 and CDR2 (germline): LGHNA, YSLEER. This CDR3 comprises 15 residues. CDR3 sequence: CASSPHRGPNYGYTF. In DNA, the CDR3 is TGCGCCAGCAGCCCTCACAGGGGGCCTAACTATGGCTACACCTTC.

The chain employs TRBV6-2 or TRBV6-3 and TRBJ2-7; D gene unclear. This CDR3 spans 15 amino acids. The V gene's germline CDR1 is MNHEY and CDR2 SVGEGT. Trimming took 5 bases from V and 6 from J, leaving 20 bases between them. The CDR3 protein is CASSNPRSVVSEQYF. The CDR3 DNA reads TGTGCCAGCAGTAACCCACGAAGTGTAGTCTCCGAGCAGTACTTC.

The V call is TRBV7-9, the J call TRBJ2-3; D possibly corresponds to TRBD2 (6 bases). Germline V gives CDR1 SEHNR, CDR2 FQNEAQ (reference sequence). Trimming shortened V by 7 bases and J by 1 base, and 12 bases separated the two germline ends. CDR3 length: 14 amino acids. The CDR3 loop reads CASTSERGTDTQYF. As DNA, the CDR3 is TGTGCCAGCACCTCCGAGCGGGGCACAGATACGCAGTATTTT. Together with reference TRBV7-9 and TRBJ2-3, the CDR3 gives the full variable domain: DTGVSQNPRHKITKRGQNVTFRCDPISEHNRLYWYRQTLGQGPEFLTYFQNEAQLEKSRLLSDRFSAERPKGSFSTLEIQRTEQGDSAMYLCASTSERGTDTQYFGPGTRLTVL.

The rearrangement links TRBV29-1 to TRBJ1-1, with 9 bases aligning to TRBD1. The V gene end was trimmed by 4 bases and the J gene end by 4 bases; junction bases not matched to a gene: 13. The length of the CDR3 is 16 residues. Germline V CDR1 and CDR2: SQVTM, ANQGSEA. The CDR3 protein is CSVAWTLGQGSTEAFF. CDR3 DNA sequence: TGCAGCGTTGCCTGGACCCTCGGACAGGGGAGCACTGAAGCTTTCTTT.

This clone was found once. The J gene is TRBJ1-3, the V gene TRBV5-5; 10 nucleotides match TRBD1. In germline, CDR1 is SGHKS, CDR2 YYEKEE (reference sequence). Trimming cost V 4 bases and J 5 bases; bases outside gene matches: 3. CDR3 length: 14 residues. The CDR3 region is CASSEGQGRNTIYF. CDR3 sequence (DNA): TGTGCCAGCAGCGAGGGACAGGGGCGAAACACCATATATTTT.

This chain joins TRBV18 and TRBJ2-4; the D gene is possibly TRBD2 (5 bases). This CDR3 comprises 14 residues. Germline CDR1 KGHSH, CDR2 LQKENI. V dropped 3 bases and J dropped 8 bases, with 14 bases sitting between them. The CDR3: CASSPRGQEDIQYF. The CDR3 DNA follows: TGTGCCAGCTCACCCCGGGGTCAGGAAGACATTCAGTACTTC.

The J gene is TRBJ1-5, the V gene TRBV7-2; D gene uncertain. V lost 1 base and J 4 bases, leaving 8 bases between the germline ends. Germline values: CDR1 SGHTA, CDR2 FQGNSA. This CDR3 is built from 14 residues. CDR3 coding DNA: TGTGCCAGCAGCTTAGTGTACGGTAATCAGCCCCAGCATTTT. Protein sequence: CASSLVYGNQPQHF.

The J gene is TRBJ1-5, the V gene TRBV9; a possible D gene is TRBD1 (6 bases). The CDR3 has 15 amino acids. V lost 0 bases to trimming and J lost 0 bases, with 7 bases between them. Per the germline V gene, CDR1 is SGDLS and CDR2 is YYNGEE. For the CDR3, the DNA is TGTGCCAGCAGCGTAGAGGGACATAGCAATCAGCCCCAGCATTTT. Translated, it gives CASSVEGHSNQPQHF.

V is TRBV5-1 and J is TRBJ2-6; no clear D. The CDR3 consists of 14 residues. Per the germline V gene, CDR1 is SGHRS and CDR2 is YFSETQ. Trimming cost V 3 bases and J 0 bases, with 4 bases left between them. DNA for the CDR3: TGCGCCAGCAGCTCAAACTCTGGGGCCAACGTCCTGACTTTC. Translated: CASSSNSGANVLTF.

The chain recombines TRBV5-1 with TRBJ2-7, with D tentatively TRBD1 (6 bases). The CDR3 totals 13 residues. Germline CDR1 reads SGHRS; CDR2 reads YFSETQ. Trimming stripped 6 bases from V and 2 bases from J, with 12 bases between. CDR3: CASKTTGTYEQYF. The CDR3 coding sequence is TGCGCCAGCAAAACCACAGGGACCTACGAGCAGTACTTC. The whole variable domain, remainder taken from reference TRBV5-1 and TRBJ2-7, is KAGVTQTPRYLIKTRGQQVTLSCSPISGHRSVSWYQQTPGQGLQFLFEYFSETQRNKGNFPGRFSGRQFSNSRSEMNVSTLELGDSALYLCASKTTGTYEQYFGPGTRLTVT.

The chain combines TRBV2 with TRBJ2-7; a weak D match, TRBD2 (6 bases). The CDR3 totals 14 residues. Trimming took 7 bases from V and 1 from J, leaving 14 bases between them. Germline CDR1 and CDR2: SNHLY and FYNNEI. As DNA, the CDR3 is TGTGCCAGCAAGGGCGGGGTAGTGTCCTACGAGCAGTACTTC. Protein sequence: CASKGGVVSYEQYF.

The rearrangement joins TRBV18 to TRBJ1-5; TRBD1 aligns across 8 bases. Germline-derived CDR1 and CDR2 are KGHSH and LQKENI. This CDR3 spans 15 amino acids. J gave up 0 bases and V 3 bases, and 1 base lay outside the gene matches. CDR3 amino acids: CASSPTGGSNQPQHF. Here the CDR3 DNA reads TGTGCCAGCTCACCCACAGGGGGTAGCAATCAGCCCCAGCATTTT.

The chain couples TRBV7-2 to TRBJ1-2, with D unresolved. CDR1 SGHTA and CDR2 FQGNSA come from the germline V gene. This CDR3 region has 14 residues. V shed 5 bases and J shed 3 bases, with 13 bases lying between them. The CDR3 loop is CASSAGITDYGYTF. In DNA form, the CDR3 reads TGTGCCAGCAGCGCCGGTATTACGGACTATGGCTACACCTTC. Looking up the rest from reference TRBV7-2 and TRBJ1-2 gives the full variable domain: GAGVSQSPSNKVTEKGKDVELRCDPISGHTALYWYRQSLGQGLEFLIYFQGNSAPDKSGLPSDRFSAERTGGSVSTLTIQRTQQEDSAVYLCASSAGITDYGYTFGSGTRLTVV.

The genes are TRBV9 and TRBJ1-2, with TRBD1 identical over 8 bases. V shed 4 bases, J shed 3 bases, and the junction held 11 bases outside the gene matches. The CDR3 contains 16 residues. Germline loops: CDR1 SGDLS, CDR2 YYNGEE. The CDR3 DNA reads as TGTGCCAGCAGCCCTGCTAGGACAGGGCTAGACTATGGCTACACCTTC. Protein: CASSPARTGLDYGYTF.